This is a list of T cell receptor beta chains from one sample in a study of blood T cell repertoires in COVID-19. Only in-frame clones appear in the TCRdb table, and some are missing; sequencing was by immunoSEQ multiplex PCR. This sample yields approximately 230,000 clones, of which 70% to 85% are seen a single time; about 15% belongs to the top ten. The source material was PBMCs or T cells enriched from blood (not recorded which). These receptors all stem from a man in his forties who had recovered from COVID-19. Both conserved end residues are part of each CDR3. A D gene is named only where the DNA matches it firmly. Size is stated for part of the rows, as once, few or many counts, or as a class when the clone is expanded.

-,TRBJ2-5,TRBV25-1,TRBD2,CASSERREAETQYF,TGTGCCAGCAGTGAAAGGCGGGAGGCAGAGACCCAGTACTTC
-,TRBJ1-1,TRBV7-3,TRBD1,CASSATGGGTEAFF,TGTGCCAGCAGCGCCACAGGGGGAGGCACTGAAGCTTTCTTT
-,TRBJ1-1,TRBV30,TRBD1,CAWGQGSEAFF,TGTGCCTGGGGACAGGGATCTGAAGCTTTCTTT
-,TRBJ1-1,TRBV6-5,TRBD1,CASRPGQGYSEAFF,TGTGCCAGCAGGCCGGGACAGGGATATTCTGAAGCTTTCTTT
-,TRBJ1-6,TRBV30,TRBD1,CAWLRDSNSPLHF,TGTGCCTGGCTTAGGGACAGTAATTCACCCCTCCACTTT
-,TRBJ2-6,TRBV7-7,-,CASSPTTSGANVLTF,TGTGCCAGCAGCCCAACTACCTCTGGGGCCAACGTCCTGACTTTC
few,TRBJ2-1,TRBV29-1,TRBD1,CSTGTGGYNEQFF,TGCAGCACCGGGACAGGGGGCTACAATGAGCAGTTCTTC
-,TRBJ1-5,TRBV28,TRBD1,CASSSLTGGQPQHF,TGTGCCAGCAGTTCATTGACAGGGGGTCAGCCCCAGCATTTT
-,TRBJ1-4,TRBV27,-,CASSRTNEKLFF,TGTGCCAGCAGTCGAACTAATGAAAAACTGTTTTTT
once,TRBJ2-2,TRBV7-8,-,CASRGERDLFF,TGTGCCAGCAGGGGAGAAAGAGACCTGTTTTTT
-,TRBJ2-1,TRBV28,-,CASRGRRDSYNEQFF,TGTGCCAGCAGGGGGCGGAGAGACTCCTACAATGAGCAGTTCTTC
-,TRBJ1-1,TRBV28,-,CASNTPARWAAFF,TGTGCCAGCAATACCCCGGCTCGGTGGGCAGCTTTCTTT
-,TRBJ1-5,TRBV27,TRBD1,CASRAGTGANQPQHF,TGTGCCAGCAGGGCCGGGACAGGGGCCAATCAGCCCCAGCATTTT
-,TRBJ1-5,TRBV7-8,-,CASSLMTDGGVQPQHF,TGTGCCAGCAGCTTAATGACCGACGGGGGGGTTCAGCCCCAGCATTTT
-,TRBJ2-3,TRBV10-1,-,CASSESGGGRTDTQYF,TGCGCCAGCAGTGAGTCGGGCGGGGGCCGCACAGATACGCAGTATTTT
-,TRBJ1-5,TRBV28,-,CASSLGQPQHF,TGTGCCAGCAGTTTGGGCCAGCCCCAGCATTTT
-,TRBJ2-3,TRBV29-1,TRBD2,CSLAGLAGGSDTQYF,TGCAGCTTAGCGGGACTAGCGGGAGGCTCAGATACGCAGTATTTT
-,TRBJ1-1,TRBV27,-,CASSLKSGFTEAFF,TGTGCCAGCAGTTTAAAATCCGGGTTCACTGAAGCTTTCTTT
-,TRBJ1-1,TRBV5-1,-,CASSFRDKNTEAFF,TGCGCCAGCAGCTTCCGGGACAAAAACACTGAAGCTTTCTTT
-,TRBJ1-5,TRBV2,-,CASSLGQPQHF,TGTGCCAGCAGTCTCGGTCAGCCCCAGCATTTT
-,TRBJ1-5,TRBV28,-,CASSETVTRVGQPQHF,TGTGCCAGCAGTGAGACGGTGACCAGGGTGGGTCAGCCCCAGCATTTT
-,TRBJ2-5,TRBV4-2,TRBD1,CASSQTGPQETQYF,TGTGCCAGCAGCCAGACAGGGCCCCAAGAGACCCAGTACTTC
-,TRBJ1-5,TRBV19,TRBD1,CASSIDDRARGGNQPQHF,TGTGCCAGTAGTATAGACGACAGGGCGAGGGGGGGCAATCAGCCCCAGCATTTT
-,TRBJ2-5,TRBV7-2,TRBD1,CASSLASTGEETQYF,TGTGCCAGCAGCTTAGCCTCTACAGGGGAAGAGACCCAGTACTTC
-,TRBJ1-4,TRBV2,TRBD1,CASRGGDRGNEKLFF,TGTGCCAGCAGAGGGGGGGACAGGGGCAATGAAAAACTGTTTTTT
-,TRBJ2-1,TRBV5-6,TRBD2,CASSLGWGGLVHNEQFF,TGTGCCAGCAGCTTGGGTTGGGGAGGGCTTGTCCACAATGAGCAGTTCTTC
-,TRBJ1-1,TRBV6-2/TRBV6-3,-,CASSWPGNTEAFF,TGTGCCAGCAGTTGGCCAGGGAACACTGAAGCTTTCTTT
-,TRBJ2-2,TRBV11-2,TRBD1,CASSRSQGTGELFF,TGTGCCAGCAGCCGGTCACAGGGGACCGGGGAGCTGTTTTTT
-,TRBJ2-2,TRBV7-2,TRBD1,CASSFSGTGSLYRELFF,TGTGCCAGCAGCTTTTCCGGGACAGGGAGTCTCTATAGGGAGCTGTTTTTT
-,TRBJ2-2,TRBV9,-,CASSVVETGELFF,TGTGCCAGCAGCGTAGTGGAGACCGGGGAGCTGTTTTTT
-,TRBJ1-5,TRBV19,TRBD1,CASSIDPGTGSPSNQPQHF,TGTGCCAGTAGTATAGATCCCGGGACAGGTTCCCCTAGCAATCAGCCCCAGCATTTT
-,TRBJ2-1,TRBV6-4,TRBD1,CASSQGAQAYDEQFF,TGTGCCAGCAGCCAGGGGGCTCAGGCATACGATGAGCAGTTCTTC
-,TRBJ2-7,TRBV29-1,-,CSVGVAGGTYEQYF,TGCAGCGTTGGGGTGGCCGGAGGAACCTACGAGCAGTACTTC
-,TRBJ2-1,TRBV4-3,-,CASSQASDSYNEQFF,TGCGCCAGCAGCCAAGCTAGCGACTCCTACAATGAGCAGTTCTTC
-,TRBJ2-7,TRBV29-1,-,CSVEARDIPYEQYF,TGCAGCGTTGAGGCCCGGGACATCCCCTACGAGCAGTACTTC
-,TRBJ2-7,TRBV19,-,CASSPGQNYEQYF,TGTGCCAGTAGCCCGGGACAAAATTACGAGCAGTACTTC
-,TRBJ2-7,TRBV15,-,CATSRERQDEQYF,TGTGCCACCAGCAGGGAACGACAGGACGAGCAGTACTTC
once,TRBJ2-2,TRBV7-8,TRBD2,CASSYGTSGYTGELFF,TGTGCCAGCAGCTACGGGACTAGCGGGTACACCGGGGAGCTGTTTTTT
-,TRBJ2-2,TRBV7-3,TRBD2,CASSLQAGRNTGELFF,TGTGCCAGCAGCTTACAAGCGGGACGGAACACCGGGGAGCTGTTTTTT
-,TRBJ2-5,TRBV6-5,TRBD1,CASSRTGDMAQYF,TGTGCCAGCAGCCGGACAGGGGACATGGCCCAGTACTTC
-,TRBJ2-1,TRBV19,-,CASSVRSGGSVLEQFF,TGTGCCAGTAGTGTTCGTAGCGGAGGGAGTGTTTTGGAGCAGTTCTTC
few,TRBJ1-1,TRBV6-4,-,CASSPSGDFAEAFF,TGTGCCAGCAGCCCGTCAGGGGATTTCGCTGAAGCTTTCTTT
-,TRBJ1-2,TRBV18,-,CASSRTEMVQGYTF,TGTGCCAGCTCAAGGACAGAGATGGTACAGGGCTACACCTTC
-,TRBJ2-2,TRBV4-1,TRBD2,CASSQDMTSGYGELFF,TGCGCCAGCAGCCAAGATATGACTAGCGGCTACGGGGAGCTGTTTTTT
-,TRBJ1-1,TRBV30,TRBD1,CAWSSDRGNTEAFF,TGTGCCTGGAGCTCAGACAGGGGGAACACTGAAGCTTTCTTT
-,TRBJ2-2,TRBV9,TRBD2,CASSTHSKTSGGPNTGELFF,TGTGCCAGCAGCACTCACTCAAAGACTAGCGGGGGGCCGAACACCGGGGAGCTGTTTTTT
once,TRBJ2-1,TRBV11-2,-,CASSLGGRWFF,TGTGCCAGCAGCTTAGGAGGTCGGTGGTTCTTC
once,TRBJ1-6,TRBV9,-,CASSVHQGVGSPLHF,TGTGCCAGCAGCGTCCACCAGGGTGTCGGTTCACCCCTCCACTTT
-,TRBJ1-6,TRBV3-1/TRBV3-2,TRBD1,CASRHRGQNSPLHF,TGTGCCAGCAGACACAGGGGGCAAAATTCACCCCTCCACTTT
few,TRBJ1-5,TRBV7-2,TRBD1,CASSPGTGGFNNQPQHF,TGTGCCAGCAGCCCCGGGACAGGGGGCTTCAACAATCAGCCCCAGCATTTT
-,TRBJ2-5,TRBV6-5,TRBD1,CASSFPGGETQYF,TGTGCCAGCAGTTTCCCAGGGGGAGAGACCCAGTACTTC
-,TRBJ1-5,TRBV7-3,TRBD1,CASSPTGGPNQPQHF,TGTGCCAGCAGCCCAACAGGGGGGCCCAATCAGCCCCAGCATTTT
-,TRBJ2-3,TRBV6-5,-,CATCTGGTDTQYF,TGTGCCACCTGCACTGGAGGGACAGATACGCAGTATTTT
-,TRBJ1-5,TRBV28,-,CASSFGQPQHF,TGTGCCAGCAGTTTCGGTCAGCCCCAGCATTTT
-,TRBJ2-3,TRBV11-2,-,CASSARDFRTDTQYF,TGTGCCAGCAGCGCTCGGGACTTCCGCACAGATACGCAGTATTTT